The clone carrying this TCR beta chain occurred a few times. Its antigen remains unidentified. The CDR3 extends over 11 amino acids. Deletions cut 5 bases from V and 4 bases from J, with 3 bases between. Germline V CDR1 and CDR2: MNHEY, SMNVEV (reference sequence). Profiling relied on immunoSEQ multiplex PCR, and the TCRdb table lists in-frame clones only, not all of them. The sample consists of under 7,000 clones, just under 70% of them appearing once. These data belong to a study of CD4+ T cells in melanoma. Regarding the study as a whole: In melanoma, neoantigen-specific CD4+ T cells reportedly differed in differentiation state. A reported correlation linked neoantigen-specific CD4+ T cells to CD8+, macrophage and B cell function.

This clonotype was obtained from a human donor with melanoma. The source material was cells from a culture (not recorded whether cultured in vitro). This rearrangement joins TRBV27 to TRBJ2-1, with D hard to call. The CDR3 protein is CASSQYNEQFF. The DNA of the CDR3 is TGTGCCAGCAGTCAGTACAATGAGCAGTTCTTC.